Shown below are 6 T cell receptor beta chains from a single sample sequenced in a study of CD8 T cells in ankylosing spondylitis. TCRdb redid the calling of the 5' RACE reads with MiXCR, one entry per CDR3 protein. The sample lists about 360,000 distinct CDR3 sequences, roughly 20% seen once, with 13% in the top ten. Sequencing was performed on blood, either unsorted or a sorted T cell fraction (not recorded which). These receptors were taken from a male donor with ankylosing spondylitis or in good health (not recorded which).

This clonotype has only one observation. The chain is built from TRBV9 and TRBJ2-7, with D possibly being TRBD2 (6 bases). The CDR3 has 14 amino acids. Deletions cut 0 bases from V and 2 bases from J, with 9 bases between. Germline V CDR1 and CDR2: SGDLS, YYNGEE. CDR3 nucleotides: TGTGCCAGCAGCGTAGAGGAGGGTCCCTACGAGCAGTACTTC. This translates into CASSVEEGPYEQYF.

In its sample, this clonotype was seen a few times. V usage is TRBV7-9 and J usage is TRBJ2-7; 7 positions agree with TRBD2. The CDR3 loop spans 15 amino acids. Germline V gene sequence: CDR1 SEHNR, CDR2 FQNEAQ (reference sequence). Losses at the gene ends were 5 bases for V and 3 bases for J; bases not matched to a gene: 10. The DNA for the CDR3 is TGTGCCAGCAGCCCTGTGGGAGGGGCGGGCTACGAGCAGTACTTC. Translating gives CASSPVGGAGYEQYF.

The CDR3, as DNA: TGTGCCATCAGTGAGTATTTAGGCGCAAACACTGAAGCTTTCTTT. It codes for CAISEYLGANTEAFF. The rearrangement uses TRBV10-3 and TRBJ1-1; D gene uncertain. The CDR3 totals 15 residues. Germline values: CDR1 ENHRY, CDR2 SYGVKD. V lost 1 base and J 2 bases, leaving 11 bases between the germline ends.

The V call is TRBV12-3 or TRBV12-4, the J call TRBJ2-3; D might be TRBD2 (5 bases). This CDR3 has 15 amino acids. Trimming removed 2 bases from V and 1 base from J, with 10 bases in between. CDR3 in amino acids: CASSLPLGGTDTQYF. The CDR3 bases are TGTGCCAGCAGTTTACCTCTGGGAGGCACAGATACGCAGTATTTT.

The chain carries TRBV20-1 and TRBJ2-7; D not resolved. This CDR3 is 9 amino acids long. Trimming removed 3 bases from V and 9 bases from J, with 6 bases in between. Germline V gene sequence: CDR1 DFQATT, CDR2 SNEGSKA (reference sequence). CDR3 coding DNA: TGCAGTGCTAGCGCAGGGCAGTACTTC. It codes for CSASAGQYF.

The chain combines TRBV12-3 or TRBV12-4 with TRBJ2-3, with a possible D match to TRBD2 (5 bases). V was shortened by 2 bases and J by 8 bases, with 17 bases between the two germline ends. CDR3 length: 15 residues. The CDR3 loop is CASSLPGSTDSTQYF. The CDR3 DNA reads as TGTGCCAGCAGTTTACCGGGGTCCACAGATAGTACGCAGTATTTT.